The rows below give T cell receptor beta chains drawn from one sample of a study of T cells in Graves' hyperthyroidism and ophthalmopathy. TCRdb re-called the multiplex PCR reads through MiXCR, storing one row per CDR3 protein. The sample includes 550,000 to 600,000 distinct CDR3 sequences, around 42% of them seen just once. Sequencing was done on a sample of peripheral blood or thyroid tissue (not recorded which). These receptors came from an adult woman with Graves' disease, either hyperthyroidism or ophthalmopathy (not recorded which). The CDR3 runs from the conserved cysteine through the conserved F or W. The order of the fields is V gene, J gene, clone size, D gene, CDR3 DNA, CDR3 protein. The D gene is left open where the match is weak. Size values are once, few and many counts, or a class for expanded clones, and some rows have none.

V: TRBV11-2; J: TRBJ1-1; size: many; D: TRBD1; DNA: TGTGCCAGCATAGGCTTACAGGGGAGGAGCACTGAAGCTTTCTTT; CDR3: CASIGLQGRSTEAFF
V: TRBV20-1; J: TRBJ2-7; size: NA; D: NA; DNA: TGCAGTGCTAGAGAAGAAGCGGTGACCTACGAGCAGTACTTC; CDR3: CSAREEAVTYEQYF
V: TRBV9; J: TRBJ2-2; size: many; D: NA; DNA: TGTGCCAGCAGCGTAGTTGCGGGGCTGAACACCGGGGAGCTGTTTTTT; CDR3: CASSVVAGLNTGELFF
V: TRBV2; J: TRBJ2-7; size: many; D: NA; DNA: TGTGCCAGCAGTGCGACTAGTCGCGAGCAGTACTTC; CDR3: CASSATSREQYF
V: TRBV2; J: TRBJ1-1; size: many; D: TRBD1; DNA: TGTGCCAGCAGTGAAGCGCTTGGGACAGGGGGCGCTGAAGCTTTCTTT; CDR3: CASSEALGTGGAEAFF
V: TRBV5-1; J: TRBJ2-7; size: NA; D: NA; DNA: TGCGCCAGCAGCTTGGAGGGGAACAGTGACTCCTACGAGCAGTACTTC; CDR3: CASSLEGNSDSYEQYF
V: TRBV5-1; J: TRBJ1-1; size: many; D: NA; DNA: TGCGCCAGCAGCTTGTTGGGACATAGGAACACTGAAGCTTTCTTT; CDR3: CASSLLGHRNTEAFF
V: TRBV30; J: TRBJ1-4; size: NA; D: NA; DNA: TGTGCCTGGATGGCCGAAGACGCAACTAATGAAAAACTGTTTTTT; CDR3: CAWMAEDATNEKLFF
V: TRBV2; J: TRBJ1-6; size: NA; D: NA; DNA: TGTGCCATCCCTGATCGTCGGACAGATCGGCGCTCACCCCTCCACTTT; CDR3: CAIPDRRTDRRSPLHF
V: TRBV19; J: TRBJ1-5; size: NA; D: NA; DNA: TGTGCCAGTATACCGACAGCTTATAGCAATCAGCCCCAGCATTTT; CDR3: CASIPTAYSNQPQHF
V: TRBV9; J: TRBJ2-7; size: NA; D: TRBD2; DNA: TGTGCCAGCAGTGCGATAGCGGGAACCTACGAGCAGTACTTC; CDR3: CASSAIAGTYEQYF
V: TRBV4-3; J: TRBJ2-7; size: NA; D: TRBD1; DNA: TGCGCCAGCAGCATCCGGACAGGGCCATCCTACGAGCAGTACTTC; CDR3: CASSIRTGPSYEQYF
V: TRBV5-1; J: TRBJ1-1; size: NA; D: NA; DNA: TGCGCCAGCAGCTATTCTAGAGAAGCTTTCTTT; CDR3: CASSYSREAFF
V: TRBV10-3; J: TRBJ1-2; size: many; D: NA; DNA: TGTGCCATCAGCTCAGGGGAAAACTATGGCTACACCTTC; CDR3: CAISSGENYGYTF
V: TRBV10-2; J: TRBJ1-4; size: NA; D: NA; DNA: TGCGCCAGCAGTGAGGGGGCAGGGGCAGCTAATGAAAAACTGTTTTTT; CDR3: CASSEGAGAANEKLFF
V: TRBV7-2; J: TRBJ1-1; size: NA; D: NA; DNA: TGTGCCAGCAGCGGGAGGATGAACACTGAAGCTTTCTTT; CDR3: CASSGRMNTEAFF
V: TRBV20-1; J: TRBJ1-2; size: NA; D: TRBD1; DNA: TGCAGTGCCTGGACAGGAGGCGGCTACACCTTC; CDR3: CSAWTGGGYTF
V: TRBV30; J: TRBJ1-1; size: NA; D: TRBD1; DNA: TGTGCCTGGAGTGTTGAGGAGGGGGCTTGGACTGAAGCTTTCTTT; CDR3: CAWSVEEGAWTEAFF
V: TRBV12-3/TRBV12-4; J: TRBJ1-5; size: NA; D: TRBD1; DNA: TGTGCCAGCAGCCGGGGACAGTTAGGCAATCAGCCCCAGCATTTT; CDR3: CASSRGQLGNQPQHF
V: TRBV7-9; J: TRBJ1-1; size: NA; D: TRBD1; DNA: TGTGCCAGCAGAAACCCCCGGGACAGGGGGCGCGGGGGAGGCACTGAAGCTTTCTTT; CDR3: CASRNPRDRGRGGGTEAFF
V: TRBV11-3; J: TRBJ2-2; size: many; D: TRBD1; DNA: TGTGCCAGCAGCTTGACAGGGACCGTGAACACCGGGGAGCTGTTTTTT; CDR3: CASSLTGTVNTGELFF
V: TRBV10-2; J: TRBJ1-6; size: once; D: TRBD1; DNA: TGCGCCAGCTCCCTCCCTGGACAGGGGCGGTCACCCCTCCACTTT; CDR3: CASSLPGQGRSPLHF
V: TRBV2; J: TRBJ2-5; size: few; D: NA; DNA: TGTGCCAGCAGTGAGGACAACCAAGAGACCCAGTACTTC; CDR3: CASSEDNQETQYF
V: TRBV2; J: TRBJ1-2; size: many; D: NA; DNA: TGTGCCAGCAAGCGGGACGGAGGGTACTATGGCTACACCTTC; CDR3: CASKRDGGYYGYTF
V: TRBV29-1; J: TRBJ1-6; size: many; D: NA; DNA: TGCAGCGTCCGATCGGTTACTGATTCACCCCTCCACTTT; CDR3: CSVRSVTDSPLHF
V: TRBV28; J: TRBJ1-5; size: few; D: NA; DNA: TGTGCCGTGGGGGGGTCCGATCAGCCCCAGCATTTT; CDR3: CAVGGSDQPQHF
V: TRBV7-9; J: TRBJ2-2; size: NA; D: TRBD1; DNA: TGTGCCAGCAGTCCATGGACAGGGCGAACCGGGGAGCTGTTTTTT; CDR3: CASSPWTGRTGELFF
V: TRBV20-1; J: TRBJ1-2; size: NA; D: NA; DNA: TGCAGTGCTAGAGGGACAGTTAACTATGGCTACACCTTC; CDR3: CSARGTVNYGYTF
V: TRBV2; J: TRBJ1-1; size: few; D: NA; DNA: TGTGCCAGCAGTGACTCCGGGGGCCGGGTTGAAGCTTTCTTT; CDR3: CASSDSGGRVEAFF
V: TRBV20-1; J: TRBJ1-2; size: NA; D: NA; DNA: TGCAGTGCTAGAGACAGATACTACTCTGGAAACACCTTC; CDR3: CSARDRYYSGNTF
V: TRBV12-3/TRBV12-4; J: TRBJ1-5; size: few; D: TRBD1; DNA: TGTGCCAGCAGCAGGGGGGGCCATCAGCCCCAGCATTTT; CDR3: CASSRGGHQPQHF